The 8 T cell receptor beta chains reported below all come from one sample, sequenced in a study of tumour-infiltrating T cells in Burkitt lymphoma. Method: immunoSEQ multiplex PCR; TCRdb's copy keeps in-frame clones and lacks some. The table shows roughly 5,300 clones, with around 10% occurring only once. What was sequenced was tumor tissue. The receptors were gathered from a human donor with diffuse large B-cell lymphoma.

This clone was observed a handful of times. The chain recombines TRBV5-1 with TRBJ1-2, with a weak D call TRBD1 (5 bases). Trimming shortened V by 3 bases and J by 3 bases, and 15 bases separated the two germline ends. Germline V CDR1 and CDR2: SGHRS, YFSETQ. This CDR3 is 15 amino acids long. CDR3 in amino acids: CASSSGDDSYYGYTF. CDR3 nucleotide sequence: TGCGCCAGCAGCTCGGGGGACGACAGCTACTATGGCTACACCTTC. The full variable domain, rest sourced from reference TRBV5-1 and TRBJ1-2, is KAGVTQTPRYLIKTRGQQVTLSCSPISGHRSVSWYQQTPGQGLQFLFEYFSETQRNKGNFPGRFSGRQFSNSRSEMNVSTLELGDSALYLCASSSGDDSYYGYTFGSGTRLTVV.

The chain joins TRBV28 to TRBJ2-7; 9 bases agree with TRBD1. The CDR3 is 14 residues long. CDR1 and CDR2 (germline): MDHEN, SYDVKM. Unmatched junction bases numbered 11, after V lost 8 bases and J lost 6 bases. The chain's CDR3 is CASGLPGQGPEQYF. CDR3 in DNA: TGTGCCAGCGGCCTTCCGGGACAGGGACCCGAGCAGTACTTC.

The chain joins TRBV27 to TRBJ2-7; maybe TRBD1 (6 bases). V was trimmed by 0 bases and J by 2 bases, leaving 8 bases between them. This CDR3 contains 14 residues. In germline, CDR1 is MNHEY, CDR2 SMNVEV (reference sequence). The CDR3 DNA reads TGTGCCAGCAGTTTATCCAGGGGTCCCTACGAGCAGTACTTC. Protein product: CASSLSRGPYEQYF.

This clone has more than one count but fewer than ten. The chain links TRBV19 to TRBJ2-1, with no clear D. V was pared by 3 bases and J by 6 bases, with 9 bases between. The length of the CDR3 is 13 residues. The germline gives CDR1 LNHDA, CDR2 SQIVND (reference sequence). The CDR3 bases are TGTGCCAGTAGTATTATCAGAGGCAATGAGCAGTTCTTC. This codes for CASSIIRGNEQFF. Variable domain in full (rest from reference TRBV19 and TRBJ2-1): DGGITQSPKYLFRKEGQNVTLSCEQNLNHDAMYWYRQDPGQGLRLIYYSQIVNDFQKGDIAEGYSVSREKKESFPLTVTSAQKNPTAFYLCASSIIRGNEQFFGPGTRLTVL.

There are a few counts of this clone. The chain joins TRBV5-1 to TRBJ2-3, with D unclear. From germline, CDR1 is SGHRS and CDR2 YFSETQ. V was clipped by 1 base and J by 2 bases, with 8 bases between them. The CDR3 has 14 amino acids. The chain's CDR3 is CASSLRSPTDTQYF. CDR3 DNA sequence: TGCGCCAGCAGCTTGAGGTCCCCCACAGATACGCAGTATTTT.

The chain couples TRBV7-9 to TRBJ1-5, with D possibly TRBD1 on 6 matching bases. In germline, CDR1 is SEHNR, CDR2 FQNEAQ (reference sequence). The CDR3 runs to 14 residues. V was clipped by 6 bases and J by 5 bases, with 14 bases between them. The CDR3 sequence: CASSPDSYHQPQHF. DNA for the CDR3: TGTGCCAGCAGTCCGGACAGTTATCATCAGCCCCAGCATTTT.

The J gene is TRBJ1-4, the V gene TRBV5-6; D gene uncertain. In germline, CDR1 is SGHDT, CDR2 YYEEEE. The germline V and J ends were trimmed by 4 bases and 0 bases, with 7 bases remaining between them. The CDR3 totals 14 residues. This chain's CDR3 is CASSPGATNEKLFF. Here the CDR3 DNA reads TGTGCCAGCAGCCCCGGGGCAACTAATGAAAAACTGTTTTTT.

V is TRBV5-5 and J is TRBJ1-5, with D uncertain. Trimming removed 6 bases from V and 0 bases from J, with 16 bases in between. Germline V gene lookup returns CDR1 SGHKS and CDR2 YYEKEE (reference sequence). This CDR3 is built from 16 residues. The CDR3 loop is CASKEGATNSNQPQHF. As DNA, the CDR3 is TGTGCCAGCAAGGAAGGAGCTACTAATAGCAATCAGCCCCAGCATTTT.